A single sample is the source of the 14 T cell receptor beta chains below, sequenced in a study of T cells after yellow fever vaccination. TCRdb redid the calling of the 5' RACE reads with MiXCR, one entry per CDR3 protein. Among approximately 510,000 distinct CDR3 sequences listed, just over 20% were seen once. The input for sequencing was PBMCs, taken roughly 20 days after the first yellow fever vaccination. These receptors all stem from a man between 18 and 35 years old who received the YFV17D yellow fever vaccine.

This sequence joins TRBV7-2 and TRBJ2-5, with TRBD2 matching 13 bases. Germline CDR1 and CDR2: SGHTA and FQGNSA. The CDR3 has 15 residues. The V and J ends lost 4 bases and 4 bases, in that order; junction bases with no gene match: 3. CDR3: CASSWGLAGTETQYF. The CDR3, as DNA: TGTGCCAGCAGCTGGGGACTAGCGGGGACAGAGACCCAGTACTTC.

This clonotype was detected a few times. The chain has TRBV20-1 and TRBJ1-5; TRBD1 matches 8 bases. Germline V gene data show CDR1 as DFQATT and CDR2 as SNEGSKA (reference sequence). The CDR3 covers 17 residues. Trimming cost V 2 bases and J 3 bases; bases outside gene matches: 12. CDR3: CSARSLLDRANNQPQHF. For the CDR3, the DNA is TGCAGTGCTAGATCTCTCTTGGACAGGGCAAACAATCAGCCCCAGCATTTT.

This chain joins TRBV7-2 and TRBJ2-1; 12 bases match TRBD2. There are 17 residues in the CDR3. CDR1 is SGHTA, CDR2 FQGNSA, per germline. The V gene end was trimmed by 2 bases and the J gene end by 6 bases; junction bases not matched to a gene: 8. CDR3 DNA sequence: TGTGCCAGCAGCTTATATGCTAGCGGGGGGGCGGTCAATGAGCAGTTCTTC. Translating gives CASSLYASGGAVNEQFF.

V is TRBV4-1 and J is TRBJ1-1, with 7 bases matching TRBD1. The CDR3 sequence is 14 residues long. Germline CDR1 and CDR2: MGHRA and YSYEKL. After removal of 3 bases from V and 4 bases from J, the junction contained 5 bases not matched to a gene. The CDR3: CASSQDSGGTEAFF. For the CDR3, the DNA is TGCGCCAGCAGCCAGGATTCAGGGGGCACTGAAGCTTTCTTT.

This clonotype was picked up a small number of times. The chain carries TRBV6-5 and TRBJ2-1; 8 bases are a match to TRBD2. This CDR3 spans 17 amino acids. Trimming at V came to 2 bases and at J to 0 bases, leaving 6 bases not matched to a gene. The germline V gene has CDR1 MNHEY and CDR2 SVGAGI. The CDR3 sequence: CASSYRPGGGSYNEQFF. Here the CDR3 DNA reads TGTGCCAGCAGTTACCGTCCGGGGGGGGGCTCCTACAATGAGCAGTTCTTC.

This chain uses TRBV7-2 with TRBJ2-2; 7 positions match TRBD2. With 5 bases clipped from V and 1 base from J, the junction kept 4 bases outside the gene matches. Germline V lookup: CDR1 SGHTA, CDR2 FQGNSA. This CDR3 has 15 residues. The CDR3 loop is CASSRAGVNTGELFF. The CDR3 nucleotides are TGTGCCAGCAGCCGGGCGGGAGTGAACACCGGGGAGCTGTTTTTT.

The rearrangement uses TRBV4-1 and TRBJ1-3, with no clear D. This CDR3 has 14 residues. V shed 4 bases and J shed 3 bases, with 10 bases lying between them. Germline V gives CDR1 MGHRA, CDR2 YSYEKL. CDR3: CASSLLRNGNTIYF. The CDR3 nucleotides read TGCGCCAGCAGCCTATTGCGGAATGGAAACACCATATATTTT.

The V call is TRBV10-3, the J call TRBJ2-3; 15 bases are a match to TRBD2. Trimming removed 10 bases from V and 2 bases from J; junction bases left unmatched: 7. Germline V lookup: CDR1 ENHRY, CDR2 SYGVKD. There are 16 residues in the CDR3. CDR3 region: CATRTSGGVITDTQYF. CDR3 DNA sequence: TGTGCCACCCGGACTAGCGGGGGGGTGATCACAGATACGCAGTATTTT.

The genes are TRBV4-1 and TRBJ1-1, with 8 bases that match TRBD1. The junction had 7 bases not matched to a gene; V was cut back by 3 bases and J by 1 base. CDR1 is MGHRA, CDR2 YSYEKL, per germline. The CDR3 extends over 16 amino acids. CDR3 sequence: CASSHRQGWENTEAFF. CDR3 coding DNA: TGCGCCAGCAGCCATAGACAGGGGTGGGAGAACACTGAAGCTTTCTTT.

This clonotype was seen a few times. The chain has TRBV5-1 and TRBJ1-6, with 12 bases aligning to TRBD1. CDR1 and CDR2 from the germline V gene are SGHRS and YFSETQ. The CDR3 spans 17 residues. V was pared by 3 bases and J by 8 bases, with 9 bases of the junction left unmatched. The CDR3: CASSSGTGTGGDSPLHF. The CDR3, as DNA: TGCGCCAGCAGCTCCGGAACCGGGACAGGGGGCGATTCACCCCTCCACTTT.

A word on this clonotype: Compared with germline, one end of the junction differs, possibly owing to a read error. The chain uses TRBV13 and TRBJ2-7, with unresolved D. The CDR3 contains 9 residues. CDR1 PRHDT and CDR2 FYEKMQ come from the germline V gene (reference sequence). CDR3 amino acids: CASSWSLYF. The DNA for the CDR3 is TGTGCCAGCAGTTGGAGTCTTTATTTC.

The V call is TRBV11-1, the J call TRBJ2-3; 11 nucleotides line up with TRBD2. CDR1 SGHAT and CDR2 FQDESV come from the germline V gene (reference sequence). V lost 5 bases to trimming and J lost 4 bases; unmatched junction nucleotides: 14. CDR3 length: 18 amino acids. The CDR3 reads CASSPLSGDSGGADTQYF. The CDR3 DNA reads TGTGCCAGCAGCCCCCTCTCGGGGGATAGCGGGGGGGCAGATACGCAGTATTTT.

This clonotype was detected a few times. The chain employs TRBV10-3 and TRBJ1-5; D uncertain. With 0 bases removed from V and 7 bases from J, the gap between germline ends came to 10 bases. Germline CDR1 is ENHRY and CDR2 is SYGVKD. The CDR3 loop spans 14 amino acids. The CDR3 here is CAISESVVQQPQHF. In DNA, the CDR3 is TGTGCCATCAGTGAGTCCGTAGTCCAGCAGCCCCAGCATTTT.

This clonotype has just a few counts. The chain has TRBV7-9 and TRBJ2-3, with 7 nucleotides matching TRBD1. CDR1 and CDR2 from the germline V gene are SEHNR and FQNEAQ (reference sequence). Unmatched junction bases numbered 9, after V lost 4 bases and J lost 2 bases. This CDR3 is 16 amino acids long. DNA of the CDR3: TGTGCCAGCAGCTCGATAACCGGGACAGACACAGATACGCAGTATTTT. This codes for CASSSITGTDTDTQYF.